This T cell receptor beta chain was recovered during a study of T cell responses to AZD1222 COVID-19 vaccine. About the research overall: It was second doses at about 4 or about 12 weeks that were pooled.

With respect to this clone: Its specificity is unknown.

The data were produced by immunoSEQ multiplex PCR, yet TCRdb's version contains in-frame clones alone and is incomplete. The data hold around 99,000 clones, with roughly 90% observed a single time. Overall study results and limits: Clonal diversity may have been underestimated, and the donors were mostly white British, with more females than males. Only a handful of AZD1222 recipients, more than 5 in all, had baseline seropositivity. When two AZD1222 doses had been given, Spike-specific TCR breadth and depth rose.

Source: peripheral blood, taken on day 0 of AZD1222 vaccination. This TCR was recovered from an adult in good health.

This CDR3 is CASRDTGSGELFF. The CDR3 DNA is TGTGCCAGCAGAGACACAGGTTCCGGGGAGCTGTTTTTT. J is TRBJ2-2 and V is TRBV6-6, with a tentative D call TRBD1 (5 bases). The CDR3 runs to 13 residues. Germline loops: CDR1 MNHNY, CDR2 SVGAGI (reference sequence). V was trimmed by 6 bases and J by 6 bases, leaving 11 bases between them.